This T cell receptor beta chain was captured by sequencing in a study of control samples from healthy donors and cancer patients. In germline, CDR1 is SGHRS, CDR2 YFSETQ. Trimming cost V 5 bases and J 5 bases; bases outside gene matches: 6. The CDR3 sequence is 15 residues long. By its share, this clone is medium-sized (0.01 to 0.1%). Sequencing used immunoSEQ multiplex PCR; TCRdb keeps in-frame clones, though not all of them. Of about 140,000 clones in the sample, around 90% were seen once. The chain is built from TRBV5-1 and TRBJ2-1, with 11 bases aligning to TRBD2. The TCR originated in a man between 18 and 29 years old in good health. Input material: blood. This CDR3 is CASRSLAGGNNEQFF. The CDR3 region has the DNA TGCGCCAGCAGGTCCCTAGCGGGGGGCAACAATGAGCAGTTCTTC.